Below are 26 T cell receptor beta chains sequenced from a single sample in a study of CD8 T cells in Susac syndrome. RNA totalling roughly 0.45 to 1 ug underwent reverse transcription with random hexamers. TCRdb independently ran MiXCR on the immunoSEQ multiplex PCR reads; one entry per CDR3 protein. In the table there are 84,000 or so distinct CDR3 sequences, 94% of which are singletons. The sequencing input was CD8+ T cells from PBMCs. The receptors stem from a human donor with Susac syndrome.

This clonotype has just one count. The genes are TRBV3-1 and TRBJ1-2; possible D gene TRBD1, 6 bases. The V end was cut by 0 bases, the J end by 6 bases, with 14 bases between. The CDR3 runs to 15 residues. Germline V gene lookup returns CDR1 LGHDT and CDR2 YNNKEL (reference sequence). CDR3 residues: CASSQDFGGGDGYTF. CDR3 nucleotides: TGTGCCAGCAGCCAAGATTTTGGGGGCGGAGATGGCTACACCTTC. Based on the CDR3 plus reference TRBV3-1 and TRBJ1-2, the full variable domain is DTAVSQTPKYLVTQMGNDKSIKCEQNLGHDTMYWYKQDSKKFLKIMFSYNNKELIINETVPNRFSPKSPDKAHLNLHINSLELGDSAVYFCASSQDFGGGDGYTFGSGTRLTVV.

This chain links TRBV5-6 with TRBJ2-1; tentative D call: TRBD1 (5 bases). CDR3 length: 16 amino acids. Trimming left V 0 bases short and J 2 bases short, with 12 bases between. CDR1 and CDR2 (germline): SGHDT, YYEEEE. CDR3 sequence reads: CASSLEGSGTYNEQFF. The CDR3 DNA is TGTGCCAGCAGCTTGGAAGGTTCAGGGACCTACAATGAGCAGTTCTTC. The full variable domain, in which reference TRBV5-6 and TRBJ2-1 provide the parts outside the CDR3, is DAGVTQSPTHLIKTRGQQVTLRCSPKSGHDTVSWYQQALGQGPQFIFQYYEEEERQRGNFPDRFSGHQFPNYSSELNVNALLLGDSALYLCASSLEGSGTYNEQFFGPGTRLTVL.

This clonotype was seen a single time. The gene calls are TRBV7-9 and TRBJ1-2; D ambiguous. The CDR3 is 14 residues long. Per germline, CDR1 SEHNR and CDR2 FQNEAQ (reference sequence). V lost 5 bases and J 3 bases, leaving 13 bases between the germline ends. CDR3 protein: CASSPSMGYYGYTF. The CDR3 DNA sequence: TGTGCCAGCAGCCCAAGTATGGGGTACTATGGCTACACCTTC.

The chain employs TRBV6-1 and TRBJ2-2, with a weak D call TRBD1 (6 bases). The germline gives CDR1 MNHNS, CDR2 SASEGT. Trimming pared 6 bases from V and 1 base from J, leaving 15 bases between. The CDR3 contains 16 residues. The CDR3: CASRAGAGENTGELFF. For the CDR3, the DNA is TGTGCCAGCAGGGCTGGGGCAGGGGAGAACACCGGGGAGCTGTTTTTT.

The chain joins TRBV4-1 to TRBJ2-7; 7 bases match TRBD2. The CDR3 is 16 amino acids. The germline V gene encodes CDR1 MGHRA and CDR2 YSYEKL. The ends lost 4 bases at V and 0 bases at J; junction bases unmatched: 9. The CDR3: CASSPREGGSSYEQYF. The CDR3 bases are TGCGCCAGCAGCCCGAGGGAGGGAGGTTCCTCCTACGAGCAGTACTTC.

The V call is TRBV13, the J call TRBJ1-2; D unclear. V was pared by 1 base and J by 2 bases, with 8 bases between. There are 14 residues in the CDR3. Germline values: CDR1 PRHDT, CDR2 FYEKMQ (reference sequence). CDR3 DNA: TGTGCCAGCAGCTTAGCTGGGATAAACTATGGCTACACCTTC. Its protein product is CASSLAGINYGYTF.

The chain employs TRBV27 and TRBJ2-7; 9 bases fit TRBD1. Per germline, CDR1 MNHEY and CDR2 SMNVEV (reference sequence). V shed 0 bases and J 3 bases; nucleotides not matched to a gene: 9. This CDR3 comprises 17 residues. The CDR3 DNA sequence: TGTGCCAGCAGTTTATCGCTGCCGGGACAGGGTCTCTACGAGCAGTACTTC. Translation gives CASSLSLPGQGLYEQYF.

The chain combines TRBV12-3 or TRBV12-4 with TRBJ1-2, with a weak D call TRBD1 (6 bases). With 10 bases removed from V and 8 bases from J, the gap between germline ends came to 17 bases. This CDR3 is built from 12 residues. The CDR3, as DNA: TGTGCCACCCTACAGACAGGCCGGGGCTACACCTTC. Protein sequence: CATLQTGRGYTF.

This rearrangement joins TRBV7-9 to TRBJ2-1; D call uncertain. Germline V gene sequence: CDR1 SEHNR, CDR2 FQNEAQ (reference sequence). This CDR3 is 15 amino acids long. Trimming cost V 2 bases and J 3 bases, with 11 bases left between them. This chain's CDR3 is CASSLSQELYNEQFF. The DNA of the CDR3 is TGTGCCAGCAGCTTAAGTCAGGAGCTCTACAATGAGCAGTTCTTC.

J is TRBJ2-1 and V is TRBV7-8; 7 bases line up with TRBD2. V was pared by 6 bases and J by 6 bases, with 5 bases of the junction left unmatched. Germline assignment: CDR1 SGHVS and CDR2 FQNEAQ. The CDR3 totals 13 residues. Written as DNA, the CDR3 is TGTGCCAGCAGTTCGACTAGCAGCAATGAGCAGTTCTTC. The encoded protein is CASSSTSSNEQFF.

V and J are TRBV9 and TRBJ2-1; D is ambiguous. The CDR3 sequence is 13 residues long. The germline V gene has CDR1 SGDLS and CDR2 YYNGEE. Trimming took 0 bases from V and 3 from J, leaving 4 bases between them. DNA of the CDR3: TGTGCCAGCAGCGTAGTCGGCTACAATGAGCAGTTCTTC. Amino acids: CASSVVGYNEQFF.

The V call is TRBV20-1, the J call TRBJ2-7; D might be TRBD2 (6 bases). The CDR3 consists of 15 residues. The germline V gene has CDR1 DFQATT and CDR2 SNEGSKA (reference sequence). V shed 0 bases and J shed 2 bases, with 14 bases lying between them. The chain's CDR3 is CSARDRGTSTYEQYF. The CDR3 DNA sequence: TGCAGTGCTAGAGATCGGGGGACCTCCACCTACGAGCAGTACTTC.

This chain connects TRBV9 to TRBJ2-5, with D possibly matching TRBD2 (6 bases). Germline lookup yields CDR1 SGDLS and CDR2 YYNGEE. This CDR3 contains 16 residues. V dropped 4 bases and J dropped 5 bases, with 21 bases sitting between them. CDR3 loop: CASSPRREEVGETQYF. The CDR3 DNA reads as TGTGCCAGCAGCCCTAGAAGGGAGGAGGTCGGGGAGACCCAGTACTTC.

This clonotype was seen just once. This rearrangement joins TRBV11-1 to TRBJ2-4, with a possible D match to TRBD2 (6 bases). Trimming stripped 2 bases from V and 1 base from J, with 15 bases between. Germline assignment: CDR1 SGHAT and CDR2 FQDESV (reference sequence). The CDR3 is 17 amino acids. The chain's CDR3 is CASSLFSGNGAKNIQYF. CDR3 DNA sequence: TGTGCCAGCAGCTTATTTAGCGGCAACGGGGCCAAAAACATTCAGTACTTC.

The CDR3 DNA reads as TGTGCCAGCAGCCAAGATTCGGACTTATACAATGAGCAGTTCTTC. Protein product: CASSQDSDLYNEQFF. J is TRBJ2-1 and V is TRBV3-1; D perhaps matches TRBD2 (5 bases). Per germline, CDR1 LGHDT and CDR2 YNNKEL (reference sequence). The CDR3 length is 15 residues. Deletions cut 0 bases from V and 4 bases from J, with 10 bases between.

This sequence joins TRBV30 and TRBJ2-7; unclear D gene. The germline gives CDR1 GTSNPN, CDR2 SVGIG (reference sequence). This CDR3 spans 14 amino acids. Trimming shortened V by 2 bases and J by 6 bases, and 17 bases separated the two germline ends. DNA of the CDR3: TGTGCCTGGAGTCCTGCCCCAATTATGGGCGAGCAGTACTTC. Translated, it gives CAWSPAPIMGEQYF. Looking up the rest from reference TRBV30 and TRBJ2-7 gives the full variable domain: SQTIHQWPATLVQPVGSPLSLECTVEGTSNPNLYWYRQAAGRGLQLLFYSVGIGQISSEVPQNLSASRPQDRQFILSSKKLLLSDSGFYLCAWSPAPIMGEQYFGPGTRLTVT.

On this clonotype: The junction does not match germline at one end; this may be a read error. The chain carries TRBV29-1 and TRBJ2-1, with D hard to call. Per the germline V gene, CDR1 is SQVTM and CDR2 is ANQGSEA. There are 10 residues in the CDR3. The DNA of the CDR3 is TGCAGCGTTGTGGGCAATGAGCAGCTCTTC. Encoded protein: CSVVGNEQLF.

This chain joins TRBV20-1 and TRBJ2-7; 9 positions match TRBD1. Germline loops: CDR1 DFQATT, CDR2 SNEGSKA (reference sequence). V was pared by 0 bases and J by 3 bases, with 6 bases of the junction left unmatched. The CDR3 totals 15 residues. The CDR3 coding sequence is TGCAGTGCTAGAGAATTAGGGACAGGGAGCTACGAGCAGTACTTC. Translation gives CSARELGTGSYEQYF.

CDR3 sequence (DNA): TGTGCCTGGAGTGCCGGGACAGGGGGCGTGGGAGGCTACACCTTC. It yields the protein CAWSAGTGGVGGYTF. The chain has TRBV30 and TRBJ1-2; 12 bases align to TRBD1. This CDR3 spans 15 amino acids. Germline V gives CDR1 GTSNPN, CDR2 SVGIG (reference sequence). Germline trimming cut 1 base from V and 8 bases from J; bases unmatched to any gene: 8.

The chain has TRBV30 and TRBJ2-1; perhaps TRBD2 as D (5 bases). Germline loops: CDR1 GTSNPN, CDR2 SVGIG (reference sequence). The length of the CDR3 is 13 residues. V was trimmed by 0 bases and J by 2 bases, leaving 5 bases between them. The DNA for the CDR3 is TGTGCCTGGAGTGTCGGGGCCTACAATGAGCAGTTCTTC. Protein product: CAWSVGAYNEQFF.

The rearrangement uses TRBV27 and TRBJ2-7; 9 nucleotides agree with TRBD1. The CDR3 loop spans 13 amino acids. Germline assignment: CDR1 MNHEY and CDR2 SMNVEV (reference sequence). J was trimmed by 5 bases and V by 4 bases; bases with no gene match: 3. CDR3 in DNA: TGTGCCAGCAGTTCCGGGACAGGGAACGAGCAGTACTTC. It codes for CASSSGTGNEQYF.

J is TRBJ1-2 and V is TRBV29-1; weak D call: TRBD1 (5 bases). The CDR3 extends over 16 amino acids. Germline CDR1 and CDR2: SQVTM and ANQGSEA. Deletions cut 0 bases from V and 4 bases from J, with 18 bases between. The CDR3 protein is CSVEDSPGGGTYGYTF. In nucleotides, the CDR3 is TGCAGCGTTGAAGATAGCCCCGGGGGAGGGACCTATGGCTACACCTTC.

This clonotype occurred once. This chain joins TRBV12-3 or TRBV12-4 and TRBJ2-7, with 10 positions matching TRBD1. V was clipped by 3 bases and J by 3 bases; unmatched bases: 2. This CDR3 spans 14 amino acids. The CDR3 region has the DNA TGTGCCAGCAGTTTGACAGGGGGCGACTACGAGCAGTACTTC. Its protein is CASSLTGGDYEQYF.

The chain links TRBV7-3 to TRBJ2-3; 10 bases map to TRBD1. CDR1 and CDR2 (germline): SGHTA, FQGTGA. Losses at the gene ends were 8 bases for V and 2 bases for J; bases not matched to a gene: 7. The CDR3 has 15 residues. In DNA, the CDR3 is TGTGCCAGCGGGACAGGGGCGTCCCCCACAGATACGCAGTATTTT. Protein sequence: CASGTGASPTDTQYF.

The V call is TRBV20-1, the J call TRBJ2-1, with 7 bases fitting TRBD1. Germline V CDR1 and CDR2: DFQATT, SNEGSKA (reference sequence). The CDR3 sequence is 14 residues long. J was trimmed by 4 bases and V by 0 bases; bases with no gene match: 3. CDR3 loop: CSARDTGVYNEQFF. DNA for the CDR3: TGCAGTGCTAGAGATACAGGGGTTTACAATGAGCAGTTCTTC.

The J gene is TRBJ2-7, the V gene TRBV5-6; tentatively, D is TRBD1 (6 bases). V lost 0 bases and J lost 5, with 12 bases in between. The germline V gene has CDR1 SGHDT and CDR2 YYEEEE. This CDR3 spans 14 amino acids. This CDR3 reads CASSLDRVRDEQYF. DNA of the CDR3: TGTGCCAGCAGCTTGGACAGGGTGCGCGACGAGCAGTACTTC.